The 6 T cell receptor beta chains below all came from one sample that was sequenced in a study of T cell responses to AZD1222 COVID-19 vaccine. Here immunoSEQ multiplex PCR was the method, and the copy in TCRdb shows in-frame clones only, minus some. The top ten hold about 4% of the sample, which has roughly 150,000 clones, over 65% seen once. The input for sequencing was peripheral blood, taken on day 0 of AZD1222 vaccination. All receptors derive from an adult in good health.

The V call is TRBV27, the J call TRBJ1-5; D not certain. V lost 2 bases, J lost 7 bases, and 6 bases lay in between. Germline loops: CDR1 MNHEY, CDR2 SMNVEV (reference sequence). The CDR3 has 12 amino acids. CDR3 DNA sequence: TGTGCCAGCAGTTTAACCGGCCAGCCCCAGCATTTT. Protein sequence: CASSLTGQPQHF.

This sequence joins TRBV15 and TRBJ2-5; D is unresolved. Germline V gives CDR1 LNHNV, CDR2 YYDKDF (reference sequence). V lost 2 bases, J lost 1 base, and 8 bases lay in between. CDR3 size: 14 residues. CDR3 loop: CATSRLERQETQYF. The CDR3 coding sequence is TGTGCCACCAGCAGATTGGAGCGCCAAGAGACCCAGTACTTC.

The V gene is TRBV27, the J gene TRBJ1-2, with 8 nucleotides matching TRBD1. This CDR3 contains 13 residues. The V segment lost 6 bases and the J segment 5 bases; nucleotides outside the gene matches: 5. Germline V gene lookup returns CDR1 MNHEY and CDR2 SMNVEV (reference sequence). The CDR3 DNA sequence: TGTGCCAGCAGCCCCAGGACAGGGTATGGCTACACCTTC. The encoded protein is CASSPRTGYGYTF.

The V gene is TRBV6-1, the J gene TRBJ1-4; tentative D call: TRBD1 (6 bases). This CDR3 region has 15 residues. The germline gives CDR1 MNHNS, CDR2 SASEGT. V was trimmed by 8 bases and J by 8 bases, leaving 21 bases between them. The CDR3 coding sequence is TGTGCCAGCCGAACCCGGGGCCCAGGGGAGGAAAAACTGTTTTTT. Protein: CASRTRGPGEEKLFF.

The chain joins TRBV12-5 to TRBJ2-3, with D tentatively TRBD1 (5 bases). V shed 5 bases and J shed 5 bases, with 11 bases lying between them. The CDR3 runs 13 residues. The germline gives CDR1 LGHNT, CDR2 FRNRAP. This chain's CDR3 is CASGSSGLDTQYF. The CDR3 DNA reads TGTGCTAGTGGTAGTTCAGGGCTAGATACGCAGTATTTT.

The V and J genes are TRBV2 and TRBJ1-1, with TRBD1 matching over 9 bases. CDR1 is SNHLY, CDR2 FYNNEI, per germline. V was pared by 6 bases and J by 4 bases, with 6 bases of the junction left unmatched. The length of the CDR3 is 14 residues. The CDR3 DNA reads TGTGCCAGCAGGAGGGGACAGGGAGGCACTGAAGCTTTCTTT. This gives the protein CASRRGQGGTEAFF.